This T cell receptor (beta chain) was identified in a study of blood T cell repertoires in COVID-19. For the study at large: COVID-19 samples collected from the United States, Italy and Spain covered acute and convalescent phases.

TCRdb keeps only in-frame clones here, not all; method: immunoSEQ multiplex PCR. Of a few hundred thousand clones in the sample, roughly nine tenths were seen once. Sequenced sample: PBMCs or T cells enriched from blood (not recorded which). The TCR originated in a woman aged 55-69 years who had recovered from COVID-19.

In DNA, the CDR3 is TGTGCCAGCAACCTACAGGGGGCCTCCTACAATGAGCAGTTCTTC. Protein sequence: CASNLQGASYNEQFF. This chain connects TRBV5-4 to TRBJ2-1; 9 bases are shared with TRBD1. CDR1 and CDR2 (germline): SGHNT, YYREEE (reference sequence). V shed 6 bases and J 0 bases; nucleotides not matched to a gene: 4. The CDR3 loop spans 15 amino acids.